This is a list of T cell receptor beta chains from one sample in a study of shared clonotypes between healthy human individuals. Sequencing was performed with immunoSEQ multiplex PCR; in TCRdb, only in-frame clones are kept and a portion is missing. The sample contains approximately 1.9 million clones, around 93% of which appear only once. The sequenced sample consisted of naive CD8+ T cells from PBMCs. These receptors all come from a man in his late teens or twenties in good health. Some clones in this sample may be carry-over from other donors' samples. Each CDR3 is given with its conserved first and last residue. The D gene is left open where the match is weak. Clone size is shown for a subset of rows, as once, few, many or a class of expanded clone.

d_call clone_size j_call v_call cdr3_nt cdr3_aa
- few TRBJ1-1 TRBV29-1 TGCAGCGTTCGTTGGGGAGGCACTGAAGCTTTCTTT CSVRWGGTEAFF
- - TRBJ2-6 TRBV27 TGTGCCAGCAGGGCGGGGGCCTGGGCCAACGTCCTGACTTTC CASRAGAWANVLTF
- - TRBJ2-4 TRBV9 TGTGCCAGTGGTTCGGGGGTTGGGCCCAAAAACATTCAGTACTTC CASGSGVGPKNIQYF
- once TRBJ1-1 TRBV7-9 TGTGCCAGCAGCCTAGGGCGGGCGGGGCTTCTCGGGGCTTTCTTT CASSLGRAGLLGAFF
- - TRBJ2-5 TRBV11-2 TGTGCCAGCAGCTTAGTTTTTGTAAGGGGACCCGAAGAGACCCAGTACTTC CASSLVFVRGPEETQYF
- once TRBJ1-3 TRBV19 TGTGCCACCATTGCAGGGGATGGAAACACCATATATTTT CATIAGDGNTIYF
- - TRBJ2-7 TRBV7-2 TGTGCCAGCAGCTTACCCCAGGTACGAGAAGGGGAGCAGTACTTC CASSLPQVREGEQYF
- - TRBJ1-2 TRBV13 TGTGCCAGCAGCTTAGGAGGGCAGGACTATGGCTACACCTTC CASSLGGQDYGYTF
- - TRBJ2-7 TRBV27 TGTGCCAGCAGTTTATCGGAGGAGGGGCGACCCTACGAGCAGTACTTC CASSLSEEGRPYEQYF
- - TRBJ1-1 TRBV5-6 TGTGCCAGCAGCTTGGGTAGGAACACTGAAGCTTTCTTT CASSLGRNTEAFF
- - TRBJ1-4 TRBV29-1 TGCAGCGCCAGAGCAACTAATGAAAAACTGTTTTTT CSARATNEKLFF
- once TRBJ2-5 TRBV25-1 TGTGCCAGCAGTGAAATTGGGTACCAGGAGACCCAGTACTTC CASSEIGYQETQYF
TRBD1 - TRBJ2-7 TRBV5-6 TGTGCCAGCAGCTTAGGGCAGGGGGCCTCCTACGAGCAGTACTTC CASSLGQGASYEQYF
- once TRBJ2-4 TRBV28 TGTGCCAGCAGTTTATCGTTAAGGCTAGCCAAAAACATTCAGTACTTC CASSLSLRLAKNIQYF
- - TRBJ2-3 TRBV11-1 TGTGCCAGCAGCTTAGAAGTGCTAAGCACAGATACGCAGTATTTT CASSLEVLSTDTQYF
- - TRBJ2-7 TRBV29-1 TGCAGCGTTGACGGGCAGGGCGGTCCCGAGCAGTACTTC CSVDGQGGPEQYF
TRBD1 - TRBJ2-2 TRBV13 TGTGCCAGCTCCGGACAGGCCCAGAACACCGGGGAGCTGTTTTTT CASSGQAQNTGELFF
TRBD2 once TRBJ2-2 TRBV6-1 TGTGCCAGCAGTGAAGGGCCTAGCGGGGGCACCGGGGAGCTGTTTTTT CASSEGPSGGTGELFF
TRBD1 - TRBJ2-7 TRBV6-1 TGTGCCAGCAGCGGGACAGGGGGCTTGTACGAGCAGTACTTC CASSGTGGLYEQYF
- once TRBJ2-2 TRBV11-2 TGTGCCAGCAGCTTAACACAGGGGAGGAAAGAAACCGGGGAGCTGTTTTTT CASSLTQGRKETGELFF
- few TRBJ1-4 TRBV7-9 TGTGCCAGCAGCGGAACAAGTTTCGCTAATGAAAAACTGTTTTTT CASSGTSFANEKLFF
TRBD1 - TRBJ2-7 TRBV7-9 TGTGCCAGCAGCTTAGGGACAGGGGGCTCCTACGAGCAGTACTTC CASSLGTGGSYEQYF
- - TRBJ1-4 TRBV7-9 TGTGCCAGCAGCTTAGAGGGGGGAACTAATGAAAAACTGTTTTTT CASSLEGGTNEKLFF
- - TRBJ2-1 TRBV4-1 TGCGCCAGCAGCCAAGGGCCAGCTATCTCCTACAATGAGCAGTTCTTC CASSQGPAISYNEQFF
TRBD2 - TRBJ2-1 TRBV11-2 TGTGCCAGCAGCCCTAGTGCGGGAGGGTGGTACAATGAGCAGTTCTTC CASSPSAGGWYNEQFF
- - TRBJ1-1 TRBV6-1 TGTGCCAGCAGTGAGGATTATACTGAAGCTTTCTTT CASSEDYTEAFF
TRBD2 - TRBJ2-2 TRBV11-1 TGTGCCAGCAGCCCCGATCTAGCGGGAGAATTTGCCGGGGAGCTGTTTTTT CASSPDLAGEFAGELFF
- - TRBJ2-5 TRBV11-2 TGTGCCAGCAGCTTAGTAGAGAGACAAGAGACCCAGTACTTC CASSLVERQETQYF